This TCR beta chain comes out of a study of monozygotic twins with cystic fibrosis (TCRdb year 2021). In the study overall: About 3 micrograms of fragmented DNA went through 15 PCR cycles to produce barcoded libraries. To assess genetic influence on V and J gene usage, the study compared TCR beta repertoires within and across 16 monozygotic twin pairs with cystic fibrosis. The cohort comprised ten female and six male twin pairs aged roughly 2.0 to 40 years, median roughly 8.7 years, mostly children and adolescents. On the day of blood sampling, twins were ranked among over 950 cohort participants for weight-for-height and for FEVPerc (FEV1 disease centile). Data for three of the twin pairs had already been reported earlier in a different context. Points the paper makes about the study in general: The greatest similarity to the co-twin was observed for V gene usage in 13 of 16 pairs and for J usage in 8 of 16 pairs, which suggested genetic constraints. Monozygotic CF twin pairs shared significantly more nucleotide-identical clonotypes within each pair than unrelated CF individuals shared with one another (P = 0.000026, Mann-Whitney). No association turned up between shared CDR3 numbers and age, concordance or disease severity, and the cohort was small. Simpson clonality was found to be generally low (median roughly 0.009), suggesting a naive-dominated repertoire, although higher clonality was observed in the most severely affected patients.

The twin pairs came from the European Cystic Fibrosis Twin and Sibling Study Cohort, which recruited patients from 150 to 200 CF clinics across 14 European countries. Zygosity and CFTR genotype were verified in-house, with zygosity tested by multiplex PCR of nine short tandem repeat loci. Peripheral blood was sampled from each twin, and clinical parameters were recorded on the day of blood sampling. Phenol/chloroform extraction was used to isolate genomic DNA from peripheral blood cells, and the DNA was then kept in TE buffer at 4 degrees C. There are 13 amino acids in the CDR3, from cysteine to phenylalanine inclusive. The retained sequence is limited to the CDR3, 39 bases, with the frame set at the first base. V has 5 bases trimmed and J has 6 bases trimmed; junction bases matching no gene number 5. According to the germline V gene (reference sequence), CDR1 reads MNHEY and CDR2 reads SMNVEV. TCR beta CDR3 regions were amplified by multiplex PCR using the immunoSEQ immune profiling system, following the manufacturer's instructions. Sequencing was performed on an Illumina NextSeq system. In the source study's methods: Sequence data were processed on the immunoSEQ Analyzer platform, and clonality was calculated as the square root of Simpson's index of productive rearrangements. Jensen-Shannon distance served as the measure of similarity in V and J usage, while OLGA was used to compute CDR3 generation probabilities. The immuneACCESS database (August 2020) and VDJdb (December 2020) were searched for shared CDR3 sequences. As stored in TCRdb, this immuneACCESS dataset retains in-frame rearrangements with V and J assigned. A fraction of the clones does not appear; measured against another copy, unresolved V genes explain less than half of the discrepancy, and the remainder lacks a known reason. D and trimming come from the DNA, and the V and J calls and clone size come from that table. The sample contains around 34,000 clones, 92% of them found a single time. Roughly 0.9% of the sample comes from the top ten.

Details on this clone: What this receptor recognizes is not known. No per-base quality is available; no much larger clone lies one base away.

The sequence derives from a girl aged 2-10 years with cystic fibrosis. The sequenced sample was blood. Recombination joined TRBV27 with TRBJ2-7; 9 nucleotides in the junction match TRBD1. The nucleotide sequence reads TGTGCCAGCAGTCACGCGACAGGGGGCGAGCAGTACTTC. This sequence encodes CASSHATGGEQYF.